This section outlines one T cell receptor (beta chain) sequence together with its context. The antigen is undetermined. Just one base apart from a much larger clone, this may be a read error. This entry belongs to a study of molecular identifiers for immune sequencing clone quantification. Across the study: In replicates, RNA from roughly 18,000 or 92,000 naive CD8 cells was split five ways, four sequenced. The study's findings and limits: In naive cells, under 1% of molecules belonged to clones above 20 RNA copies, against over 97% in effector cells. Highly expanded clone sizes could be underestimated by identical TCR molecules sharing a barcode.

Each CDR3 protein gets one entry after TCRdb re-called the PCR reads with MiXCR. This sample has approximately 90,000 distinct CDR3 sequences, with 20% to 25% found just once. The sample comprised naive CD8+ T cells from blood, with Jurkat cell RNA spiked in. Subset denoted: FACS-sorted CD8+CD4-CCR7+CD45RA+ naive T cells. The sequence came from a human donor in good health. Some libraries in this study had Jurkat cell RNA spiked in.

This CDR3 is CASSLNGGGYEEYF. CDR3 nucleotides: TGTGCCAGCAGTTTAAACGGGGGCGGGTACGAGGAGTACTTC. This rearrangement joins TRBV12-3 or TRBV12-4 to TRBJ2-7; D might be TRBD1 or TRBD2, each matching 6 bases. The CDR3 is 14 amino acids.